This TCR beta chain was sequenced during a study of T cells after yellow fever vaccination. In this sample, this clonotype turned up many times. TCRdb re-called the 5' RACE reads through MiXCR, storing one row per CDR3 protein. The sample includes 200,000 to 300,000 distinct CDR3 sequences, 6.5% to 7.5% of them seen just once. Germline-derived CDR1 and CDR2 are SGHTA and FQGNSA. The length of the CDR3 is 15 residues. V shed 5 bases and J shed 2 bases, with 16 bases lying between them. The chain recombines TRBV7-2 with TRBJ2-7; D is ambiguous. The source was CD4+ T cells sorted from PBMCs, collected on the day of the yellow fever booster vaccination. The source is a man aged 30-40 years who received the YFV17D yellow fever vaccine. The CDR3 bases are TGTGCCAGCAGCCCCGCCTCCGACAAGACCTACGAGCAGTACTTC. Amino acid sequence: CASSPASDKTYEQYF.